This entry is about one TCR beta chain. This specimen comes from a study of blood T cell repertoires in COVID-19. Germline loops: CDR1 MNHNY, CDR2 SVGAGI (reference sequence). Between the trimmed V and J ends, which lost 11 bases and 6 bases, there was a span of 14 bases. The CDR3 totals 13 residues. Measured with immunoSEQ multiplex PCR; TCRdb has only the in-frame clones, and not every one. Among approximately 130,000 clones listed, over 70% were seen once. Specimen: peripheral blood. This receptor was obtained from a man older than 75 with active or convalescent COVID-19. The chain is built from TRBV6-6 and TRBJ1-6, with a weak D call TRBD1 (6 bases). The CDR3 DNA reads TGTGCCGGCAAACAGGGCTTTAATTCACCCCTCCACTTT. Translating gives CAGKQGFNSPLHF.